Listed below are T cell receptor beta chains from one sample, sequenced in a study of T cell responses to AZD1222 COVID-19 vaccine. TCRdb keeps only in-frame clones here, not all; method: immunoSEQ multiplex PCR. The sample has some 110,000 clones; 88% are singletons. Here the sequenced sample was peripheral blood, taken 28 days after the second AZD1222 dose. These receptors were obtained from an adult who received the AZD1222 COVID-19 vaccine. Both conserved end residues are part of each CDR3. A D gene is named only where the DNA matches it firmly. Some rows have no size entry. The others give once, few or many, or a class for an expanded clone.

V	J	size	D	CDR3	DNA
TRBV7-9	TRBJ2-3	-	-	CASSLAGGSTDTQYF	TGTGCCAGCAGCTTAGCAGGGGGGAGCACAGATACGCAGTATTTT
TRBV5-1	TRBJ2-2	-	TRBD1	CASSFLQGAANTGELFF	TGCGCCAGCAGCTTCTTACAGGGGGCGGCGAACACCGGGGAGCTGTTTTTT
TRBV14	TRBJ2-3	-	-	CASSQEGGTDTQYF	TGTGCCAGCAGCCAAGAAGGTGGCACAGATACGCAGTATTTT
TRBV28	TRBJ1-1	-	-	CASRETPRGNTEAFF	TGTGCCAGCAGAGAGACCCCCCGAGGGAACACTGAAGCTTTCTTT
TRBV24-1	TRBJ1-5	-	TRBD1	CATSEGQGKGQPQHF	TGTGCCACCAGTGAGGGACAGGGTAAAGGTCAGCCCCAGCATTTT
TRBV7-3	TRBJ1-1	few	-	CASSLSFDRNTEAFF	TGTGCCAGCAGCTTATCCTTCGACAGGAACACTGAAGCTTTCTTT
TRBV4-2	TRBJ2-1	-	-	CASSLSSGDNNEQFF	TGTGCCAGCAGCCTTTCCAGCGGAGACAACAATGAGCAGTTCTTC
TRBV9	TRBJ2-1	-	TRBD2	CASSVAGGLAGDNEQFF	TGTGCCAGCAGCGTAGCTGGGGGACTAGCGGGGGACAATGAGCAGTTCTTC
TRBV5-1	TRBJ2-3	-	-	CASSLGGASDTQYF	TGCGCCAGCAGCTTGGGAGGGGCCTCTGATACGCAGTATTTT
TRBV28	TRBJ1-5	-	-	CASSERDGYNQPQHF	TGTGCCAGCAGTGAGAGGGACGGCTACAATCAGCCCCAGCATTTT
TRBV5-1	TRBJ2-5	-	TRBD1	CASSLGDRGQLNF	TGCGCCAGCAGCTTGGGGGATCGGGGACAGCTAAACTTC
TRBV5-1	TRBJ1-6	-	TRBD1	CASSLRQGTDSPLHF	TGCGCCAGCAGCCTCAGACAGGGTACGGATTCACCCCTCCACTTT
TRBV11-2	TRBJ1-1	-	-	CASSLEGNTEAFF	TGTGCCAGCAGCTTAGAGGGAAACACTGAAGCTTTCTTT
TRBV9	TRBJ2-3	-	TRBD2	CASSLGLAGGDTQYF	TGTGCCAGCAGCCTCGGACTAGCGGGGGGAGATACGCAGTATTTT
TRBV6-5	TRBJ2-7	-	-	CASLGRLSYEQYF	TGTGCCAGCCTGGGACGGCTCTCCTACGAGCAGTACTTC
TRBV6-2/TRBV6-3	TRBJ1-2	-	TRBD1	CASSARGTGENYGYTF	TGTGCCAGCAGTGCCAGGGGGACAGGGGAGAACTATGGCTACACCTTC
TRBV2	TRBJ2-1	-	TRBD1	CASSDWGLGQGAGEQFF	TGTGCCAGCAGTGATTGGGGTTTGGGACAGGGGGCCGGAGAGCAGTTCTTC
TRBV3-1/TRBV3-2	TRBJ1-5	few	TRBD1	CASSQNPGQGDQPQHF	TGTGCCAGCAGCCAGAACCCGGGACAGGGGGATCAGCCCCAGCATTTT
TRBV28	TRBJ1-2	-	-	CASSLGGWGYTF	TGTGCCAGCAGTTTGGGGGGCTGGGGCTACACCTTC
TRBV7-2	TRBJ2-7	-	TRBD2	CASSFQGGSGTSVYEQYF	TGTGCCAGCAGCTTTCAAGGGGGGTCCGGGACTAGCGTCTACGAGCAGTACTTC
TRBV5-6	TRBJ2-5	-	TRBD2	CASSLVGREETQYF	TGTGCCAGCAGCTTGGTAGGGAGGGAGGAGACCCAGTACTTC
TRBV5-1	TRBJ1-1	-	TRBD1	CASTQGGPLNTEAFF	TGCGCCAGCACCCAGGGGGGGCCACTGAACACTGAAGCTTTCTTT